The 6 T cell receptor beta chains below come from one sample, sequenced in a study of blood T cell repertoires in COVID-19. Generated by immunoSEQ multiplex PCR, the TCRdb table keeps only in-frame clones and is missing some. The sample lists just over 300,000 clones, 89% seen once, with less than 2% in the top ten. Source material: peripheral blood. These receptors were collected from a woman in her twenties or thirties with COVID-19, enrolled during active disease.

The V gene is TRBV28, the J gene TRBJ2-5; D not resolved. Between the trimmed V and J ends, which lost 5 bases and 7 bases, there was a span of 8 bases. The CDR3 is made up of 11 amino acids. Germline V gene data show CDR1 as MDHEN and CDR2 as SYDVKM. CDR3 bases: TGTGCCAGCAGTAAACTCCCGACCCAGTACTTC. Encoded protein: CASSKLPTQYF.

In DNA form, the CDR3 reads TGTGCCAGTAGACCTAGCGGGTTGAACACCGGGGAGCTGTTTTTT. Translation: CASRPSGLNTGELFF. The V and J genes are TRBV19 and TRBJ2-2; 8 nucleotides line up with TRBD2. J lost 1 base, V lost 6 bases, and 4 bases had no gene match. Germline CDR1 reads LNHDA; CDR2 reads SQIVND (reference sequence). This CDR3 comprises 15 residues. The whole variable domain, filled in from reference TRBV19 and TRBJ2-2, reads DGGITQSPKYLFRKEGQNVTLSCEQNLNHDAMYWYRQDPGQGLRLIYYSQIVNDFQKGDIAEGYSVSREKKESFPLTVTSAQKNPTAFYLCASRPSGLNTGELFFGEGSRLTVL.

The sample holds one count of this clone. This rearrangement joins TRBV10-3 to TRBJ1-3, with 7 positions matching TRBD1. With 2 bases clipped from V and 3 bases from J, the junction kept 10 bases outside the gene matches. This CDR3 has 17 residues. Germline CDR1 reads ENHRY; CDR2 reads SYGVKD. CDR3 DNA sequence: TGTGCCATCAGTGAGCCTAACGAGACAGGGATTGGAAACACCATATATTTT. Amino acid sequence: CAISEPNETGIGNTIYF.

This clone was detected once. V gene TRBV5-4 combines with J gene TRBJ1-2; the match to TRBD1 covers 7 bases. In germline, CDR1 is SGHNT, CDR2 YYREEE (reference sequence). V shed 4 bases and J 0 bases; nucleotides not matched to a gene: 9. The CDR3 is made up of 16 amino acids. The CDR3, as DNA: TGTGCCAGCAGCCGAAAGACCGGGACAGCTAACTATGGCTACACCTTC. It yields the protein CASSRKTGTANYGYTF.

This clone appeared a single time. The genes are TRBV11-2 and TRBJ1-2; D is unresolved. Germline V gene lookup returns CDR1 SGHAT and CDR2 FQNNGV. This CDR3 region has 15 residues. V gave up 6 bases and J gave up 4 bases, with 18 bases separating them. The CDR3: CASSQEGTWGYGYTF. DNA of the CDR3: TGTGCCAGCAGTCAGGAGGGCACCTGGGGCTATGGCTACACCTTC.

The chain recombines TRBV7-9 with TRBJ1-5; 11 positions agree with TRBD1. Germline trimming cut 5 bases from V and 5 bases from J; bases unmatched to any gene: 8. Looked up from germline, CDR1 is SEHNR and CDR2 is FQNEAQ (reference sequence). This CDR3 contains 16 residues. CDR3 sequence: CASSPGQGALDQPQHF. CDR3 DNA sequence: TGTGCCAGCAGCCCCGGACAGGGGGCTTTGGATCAGCCCCAGCATTTT.